This T cell receptor (beta chain) emerged from a study of cytomegalovirus exposure and HLA in healthy donors. Study-wide points: A link between a missense DCLRE1C variant and TCR beta V- and J-gene trimming emerged from a later analysis. Investigators reported over 150 TCR beta chains as tied to cytomegalovirus.

The CDR3 consists of 13 residues. CDR1 WNHNN and CDR2 SYGVQD come from the germline V gene (reference sequence). V was clipped by 4 bases and J by 1 base, with 7 bases between them. The PCR was carried out with 60 Vbeta primers and 13 Jbeta primers. TCRdb's table, derived via immunoSEQ multiplex PCR, lists solely in-frame clones and lacks some. The data show roughly 140,000 clones, roughly 79% seen once. As to this clone: Its antigen is undetermined.

This receptor was obtained from a woman aged 40 to 50 in good health and CMV-seropositive. Sequenced: PBMCs. V is TRBV10-1 and J is TRBJ1-1, with a possible D match to TRBD1 (5 bases). CDR3 loop: CASSARENTEAFF. CDR3 DNA: TGCGCCAGCAGTGCCAGGGAGAACACTGAAGCTTTCTTT.